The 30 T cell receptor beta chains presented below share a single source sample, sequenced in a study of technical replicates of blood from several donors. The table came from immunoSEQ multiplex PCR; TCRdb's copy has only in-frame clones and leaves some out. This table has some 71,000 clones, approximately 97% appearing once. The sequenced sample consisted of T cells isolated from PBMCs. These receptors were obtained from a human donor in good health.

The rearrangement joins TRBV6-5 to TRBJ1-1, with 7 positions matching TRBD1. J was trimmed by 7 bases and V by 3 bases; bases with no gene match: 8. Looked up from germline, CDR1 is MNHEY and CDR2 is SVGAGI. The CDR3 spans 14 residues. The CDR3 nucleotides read TGTGCCAGCAGTTATTACAGGGGTATGGGTGAAGCTTTCTTT. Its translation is CASSYYRGMGEAFF.

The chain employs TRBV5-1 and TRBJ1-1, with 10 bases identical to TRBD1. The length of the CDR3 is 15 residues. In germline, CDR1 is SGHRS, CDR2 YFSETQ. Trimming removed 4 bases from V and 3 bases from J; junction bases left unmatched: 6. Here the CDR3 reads CASSEGQGLDTEAFF. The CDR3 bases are TGCGCCAGCAGCGAGGGACAGGGGCTCGACACTGAAGCTTTCTTT.

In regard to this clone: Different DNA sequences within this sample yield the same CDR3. This CDR3 is CASSQASGANVLTF. The CDR3 DNA sequence: TGTGCCAGCAGTCAGGCCTCTGGGGCCAACGTCCTGACTTTC. The chain couples TRBV27 to TRBJ2-6; D is unclear. The CDR3 spans 14 residues. CDR1 MNHEY and CDR2 SMNVEV come from the germline V gene (reference sequence). The V end lost 5 bases, the J end lost 0 bases, and 5 bases lay between the germline ends.

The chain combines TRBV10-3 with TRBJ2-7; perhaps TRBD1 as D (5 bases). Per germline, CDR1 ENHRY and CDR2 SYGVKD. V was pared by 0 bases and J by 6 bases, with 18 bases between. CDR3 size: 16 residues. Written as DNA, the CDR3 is TGTGCCATCAGTGAGTCGAGCAGGGAACCCAATCTCGAGCAGTACTTC. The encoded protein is CAISESSREPNLEQYF.

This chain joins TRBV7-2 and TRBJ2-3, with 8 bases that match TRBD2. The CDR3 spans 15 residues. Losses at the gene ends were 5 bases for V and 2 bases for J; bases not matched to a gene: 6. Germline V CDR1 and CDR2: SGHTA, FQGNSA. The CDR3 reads CASSDSGGLTDTQYF. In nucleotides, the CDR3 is TGTGCCAGCAGCGATTCGGGGGGGCTCACAGATACGCAGTATTTT.

The CDR3 protein is CASSLGLADHARTQYF. The DNA of the CDR3 is TGTGCCAGTAGCTTGGGACTAGCGGACCATGCAAGGACCCAGTACTTC. The V call is TRBV19, the J call TRBJ2-5; TRBD2 aligns across 11 bases. This CDR3 spans 16 amino acids. V lost 6 bases, J lost 7 bases, and 13 bases stayed unmatched. CDR1 is LNHDA and CDR2 is SQIVND in the germline V gene (reference sequence).

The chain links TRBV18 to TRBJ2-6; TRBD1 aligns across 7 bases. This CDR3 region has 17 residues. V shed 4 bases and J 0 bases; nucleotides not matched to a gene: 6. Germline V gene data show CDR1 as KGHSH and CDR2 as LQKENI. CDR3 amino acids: CASSLPTGRSGANVLTF. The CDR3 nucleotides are TGTGCCAGCTCACTTCCGACAGGGCGCTCTGGGGCCAACGTCCTGACTTTC.

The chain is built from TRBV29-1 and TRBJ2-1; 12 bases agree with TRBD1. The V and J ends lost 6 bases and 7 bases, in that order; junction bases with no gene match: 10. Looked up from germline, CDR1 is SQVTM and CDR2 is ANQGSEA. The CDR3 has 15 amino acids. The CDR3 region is CSVQPGDRGPNEQFF. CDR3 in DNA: TGCAGCGTCCAACCAGGGGACAGGGGGCCTAATGAGCAGTTCTTC.

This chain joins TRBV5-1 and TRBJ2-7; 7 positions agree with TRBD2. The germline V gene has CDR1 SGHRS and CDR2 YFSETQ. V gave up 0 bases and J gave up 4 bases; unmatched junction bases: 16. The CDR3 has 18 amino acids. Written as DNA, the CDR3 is TGCGCCAGCAGCTTGGGGTCGGGATTGGGGGAGGGCCAATACGAGCAGTACTTC. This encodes CASSLGSGLGEGQYEQYF.

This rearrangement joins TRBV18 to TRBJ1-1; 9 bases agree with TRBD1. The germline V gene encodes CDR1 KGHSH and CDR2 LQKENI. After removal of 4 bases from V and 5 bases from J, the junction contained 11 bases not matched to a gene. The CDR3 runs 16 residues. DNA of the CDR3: TGTGCCAGCTCACAATACAGGGGGCTTCGTCAGACTGAAGCTTTCTTT. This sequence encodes CASSQYRGLRQTEAFF. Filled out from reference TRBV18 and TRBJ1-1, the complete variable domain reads NAGVMQNPRHLVRRRGQEARLRCSPMKGHSHVYWYRQLPEEGLKFMVYLQKENIIDESGMPKERFSAEFPKEGPSILRIQQVVRGDSAAYFCASSQYRGLRQTEAFFGQGTRLTVV.

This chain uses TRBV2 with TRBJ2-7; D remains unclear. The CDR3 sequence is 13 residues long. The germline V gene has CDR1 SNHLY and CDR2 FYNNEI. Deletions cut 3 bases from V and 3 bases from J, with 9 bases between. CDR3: CASSDQVGYEQYF. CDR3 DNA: TGTGCCAGCAGTGATCAGGTCGGCTACGAGCAGTACTTC.

CDR3 loop: CASSSTNLETQYF. The DNA for the CDR3 is TGCGCCAGCAGCTCCACAAATTTGGAGACCCAGTACTTC. V gene TRBV5-1 combines with J gene TRBJ2-5; D is unclear. The germline gives CDR1 SGHRS, CDR2 YFSETQ. V was clipped by 3 bases and J by 5 bases, with 11 bases between them. There are 13 residues in the CDR3.

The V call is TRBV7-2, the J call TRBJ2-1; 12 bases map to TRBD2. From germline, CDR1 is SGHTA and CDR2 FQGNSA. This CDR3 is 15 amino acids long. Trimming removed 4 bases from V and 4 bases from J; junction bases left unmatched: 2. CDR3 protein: CASSSLAGGYNEQFF. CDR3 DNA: TGTGCCAGCAGCTCCCTAGCGGGAGGGTACAATGAGCAGTTCTTC.

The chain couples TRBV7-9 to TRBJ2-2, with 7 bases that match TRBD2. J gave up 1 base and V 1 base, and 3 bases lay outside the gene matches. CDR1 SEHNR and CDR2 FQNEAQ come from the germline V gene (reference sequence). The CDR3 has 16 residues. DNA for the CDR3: TGTGCCAGCAGCTTAGGAAGCGGGGTGAACACCGGGGAGCTGTTTTTT. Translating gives CASSLGSGVNTGELFF.

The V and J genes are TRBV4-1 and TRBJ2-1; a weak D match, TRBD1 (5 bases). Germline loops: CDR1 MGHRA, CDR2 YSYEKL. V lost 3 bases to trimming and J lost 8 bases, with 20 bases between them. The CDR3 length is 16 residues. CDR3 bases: TGCGCCAGCAGCCAGGAAGGACACCCCAGCGCTTATGAGCAGTTCTTC. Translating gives CASSQEGHPSAYEQFF.

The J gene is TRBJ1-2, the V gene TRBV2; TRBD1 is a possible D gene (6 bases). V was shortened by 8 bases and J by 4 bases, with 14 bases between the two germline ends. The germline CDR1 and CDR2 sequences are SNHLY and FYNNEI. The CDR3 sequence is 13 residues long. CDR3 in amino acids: CASGGGGSYGYTF. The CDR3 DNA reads TGTGCCAGCGGCGGGGGGGGCTCCTATGGCTACACCTTC.

In nucleotides, the CDR3 is TGTGCCAGCAGTTTCGGCGGACAGGGAATTTACAATGAGCAGTTCTTC. This gives the protein CASSFGGQGIYNEQFF. J is TRBJ2-1 and V is TRBV27, with 8 positions matching TRBD1. The CDR3 has 16 residues. Germline V gene data show CDR1 as MNHEY and CDR2 as SMNVEV (reference sequence). The V and J ends lost 3 bases and 4 bases, in that order; junction bases with no gene match: 8.

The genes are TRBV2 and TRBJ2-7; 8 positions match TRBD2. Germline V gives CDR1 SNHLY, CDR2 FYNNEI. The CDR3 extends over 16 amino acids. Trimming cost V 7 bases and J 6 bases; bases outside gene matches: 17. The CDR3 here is CASIWGAGLVVSEQYF. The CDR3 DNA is TGTGCCAGCATTTGGGGAGCGGGACTAGTTGTTTCCGAGCAGTACTTC.

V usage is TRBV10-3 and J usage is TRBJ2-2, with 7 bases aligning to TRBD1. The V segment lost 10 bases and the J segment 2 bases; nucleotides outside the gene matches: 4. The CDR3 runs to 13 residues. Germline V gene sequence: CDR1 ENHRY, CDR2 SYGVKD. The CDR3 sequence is CATGQANTGELFF. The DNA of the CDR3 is TGTGCCACCGGACAGGCCAACACCGGGGAGCTGTTTTTT.

This CDR3 reads CASSLYSYGYTF. CDR3 DNA sequence: TGTGCCAGCAGCTTATACAGCTATGGCTACACCTTC. V is TRBV5-6 and J is TRBJ1-2, with D uncertain. The CDR3 is 12 amino acids. V shed 2 bases and J shed 4 bases, with 6 bases lying between them. Germline CDR1 is SGHDT and CDR2 is YYEEEE.

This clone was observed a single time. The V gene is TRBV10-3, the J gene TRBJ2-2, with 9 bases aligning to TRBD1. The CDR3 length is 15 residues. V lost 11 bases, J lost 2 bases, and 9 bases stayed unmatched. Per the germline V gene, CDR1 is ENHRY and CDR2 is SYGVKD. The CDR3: CAPDRGPVNTGELFF. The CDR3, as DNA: TGTGCCCCGGACAGGGGACCCGTAAACACCGGGGAGCTGTTTTTT.

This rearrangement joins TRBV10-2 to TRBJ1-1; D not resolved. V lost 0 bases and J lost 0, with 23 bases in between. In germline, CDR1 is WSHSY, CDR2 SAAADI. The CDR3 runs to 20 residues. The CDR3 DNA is TGCGCCAGCAGTGAGTCGAGTCCCCGCCAGGCCCGGACTTTGAACACTGAAGCTTTCTTT. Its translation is CASSESSPRQARTLNTEAFF.

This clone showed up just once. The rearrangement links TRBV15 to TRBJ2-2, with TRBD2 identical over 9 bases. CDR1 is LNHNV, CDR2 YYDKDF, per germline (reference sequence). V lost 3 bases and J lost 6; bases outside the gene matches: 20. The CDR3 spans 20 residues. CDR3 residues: CATSSGRPGTSRQGAGELFF. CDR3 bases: TGTGCCACCAGCAGTGGTCGACCGGGGACTAGCCGTCAGGGCGCCGGGGAGCTGTTTTTT.

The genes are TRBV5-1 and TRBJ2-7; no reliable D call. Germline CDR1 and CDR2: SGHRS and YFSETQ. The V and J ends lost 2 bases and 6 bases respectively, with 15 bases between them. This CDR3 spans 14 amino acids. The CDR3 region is CASSFTTDRPEQYF. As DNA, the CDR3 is TGCGCCAGCAGCTTTACCACAGACCGTCCCGAGCAGTACTTC.

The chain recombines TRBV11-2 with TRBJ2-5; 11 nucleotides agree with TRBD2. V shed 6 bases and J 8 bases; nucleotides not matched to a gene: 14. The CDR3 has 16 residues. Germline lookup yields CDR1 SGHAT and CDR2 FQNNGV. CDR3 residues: CASRPQRASGRRTQYF. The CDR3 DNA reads TGTGCCAGCAGACCCCAGAGGGCTAGCGGGAGGCGTACCCAGTACTTC. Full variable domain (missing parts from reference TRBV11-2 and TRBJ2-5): EAGVAQSPRYKIIEKRQSVAFWCNPISGHATLYWYQQILGQGPKLLIQFQNNGVVDDSQLPKDRFSAERLKGVDSTLKIQPAKLEDSAVYLCASRPQRASGRRTQYFGPGTRLLVL.

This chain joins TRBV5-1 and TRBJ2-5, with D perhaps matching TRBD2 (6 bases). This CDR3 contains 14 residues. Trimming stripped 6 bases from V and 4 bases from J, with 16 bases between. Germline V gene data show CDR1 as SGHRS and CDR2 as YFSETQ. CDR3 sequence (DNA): TGCGCCAGCAATATCGTGGGGGGTTCAGAGACCCAGTACTTC. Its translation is CASNIVGGSETQYF.

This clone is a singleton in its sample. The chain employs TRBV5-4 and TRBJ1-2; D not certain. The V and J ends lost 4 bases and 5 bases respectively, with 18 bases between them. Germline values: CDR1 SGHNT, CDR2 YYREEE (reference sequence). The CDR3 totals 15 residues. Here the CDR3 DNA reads TGTGCCAGCAGCCCCCTGCCGGGTTTAGGTTATGGCTACACCTTC. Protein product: CASSPLPGLGYGYTF.

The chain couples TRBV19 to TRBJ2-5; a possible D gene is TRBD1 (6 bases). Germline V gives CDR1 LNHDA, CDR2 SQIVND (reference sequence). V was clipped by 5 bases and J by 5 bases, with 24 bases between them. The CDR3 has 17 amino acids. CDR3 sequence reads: CASSRQYRTAPWETQYF. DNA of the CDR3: TGTGCCAGTAGTCGACAATACAGGACAGCCCCCTGGGAGACCCAGTACTTC.

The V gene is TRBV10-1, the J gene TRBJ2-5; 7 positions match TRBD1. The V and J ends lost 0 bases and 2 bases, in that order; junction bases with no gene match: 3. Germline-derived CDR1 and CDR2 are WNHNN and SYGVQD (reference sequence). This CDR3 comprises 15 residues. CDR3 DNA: TGCGCCAGCAGTGAGTCGGCAGGGGGACAAGAGACCCAGTACTTC. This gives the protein CASSESAGGQETQYF.

CDR3 sequence: CASSQEGGYQETQYF. In nucleotides, the CDR3 is TGTGCCAGCAGCCAAGAGGGGGGGTACCAAGAGACCCAGTACTTC. The chain has TRBV4-2 and TRBJ2-5; 7 bases match TRBD2. Trimming at V came to 0 bases and at J to 0 bases, leaving 1 base not matched to a gene. The CDR3 has 15 amino acids. The V gene's germline CDR1 is LGHNA and CDR2 YNFKEQ.